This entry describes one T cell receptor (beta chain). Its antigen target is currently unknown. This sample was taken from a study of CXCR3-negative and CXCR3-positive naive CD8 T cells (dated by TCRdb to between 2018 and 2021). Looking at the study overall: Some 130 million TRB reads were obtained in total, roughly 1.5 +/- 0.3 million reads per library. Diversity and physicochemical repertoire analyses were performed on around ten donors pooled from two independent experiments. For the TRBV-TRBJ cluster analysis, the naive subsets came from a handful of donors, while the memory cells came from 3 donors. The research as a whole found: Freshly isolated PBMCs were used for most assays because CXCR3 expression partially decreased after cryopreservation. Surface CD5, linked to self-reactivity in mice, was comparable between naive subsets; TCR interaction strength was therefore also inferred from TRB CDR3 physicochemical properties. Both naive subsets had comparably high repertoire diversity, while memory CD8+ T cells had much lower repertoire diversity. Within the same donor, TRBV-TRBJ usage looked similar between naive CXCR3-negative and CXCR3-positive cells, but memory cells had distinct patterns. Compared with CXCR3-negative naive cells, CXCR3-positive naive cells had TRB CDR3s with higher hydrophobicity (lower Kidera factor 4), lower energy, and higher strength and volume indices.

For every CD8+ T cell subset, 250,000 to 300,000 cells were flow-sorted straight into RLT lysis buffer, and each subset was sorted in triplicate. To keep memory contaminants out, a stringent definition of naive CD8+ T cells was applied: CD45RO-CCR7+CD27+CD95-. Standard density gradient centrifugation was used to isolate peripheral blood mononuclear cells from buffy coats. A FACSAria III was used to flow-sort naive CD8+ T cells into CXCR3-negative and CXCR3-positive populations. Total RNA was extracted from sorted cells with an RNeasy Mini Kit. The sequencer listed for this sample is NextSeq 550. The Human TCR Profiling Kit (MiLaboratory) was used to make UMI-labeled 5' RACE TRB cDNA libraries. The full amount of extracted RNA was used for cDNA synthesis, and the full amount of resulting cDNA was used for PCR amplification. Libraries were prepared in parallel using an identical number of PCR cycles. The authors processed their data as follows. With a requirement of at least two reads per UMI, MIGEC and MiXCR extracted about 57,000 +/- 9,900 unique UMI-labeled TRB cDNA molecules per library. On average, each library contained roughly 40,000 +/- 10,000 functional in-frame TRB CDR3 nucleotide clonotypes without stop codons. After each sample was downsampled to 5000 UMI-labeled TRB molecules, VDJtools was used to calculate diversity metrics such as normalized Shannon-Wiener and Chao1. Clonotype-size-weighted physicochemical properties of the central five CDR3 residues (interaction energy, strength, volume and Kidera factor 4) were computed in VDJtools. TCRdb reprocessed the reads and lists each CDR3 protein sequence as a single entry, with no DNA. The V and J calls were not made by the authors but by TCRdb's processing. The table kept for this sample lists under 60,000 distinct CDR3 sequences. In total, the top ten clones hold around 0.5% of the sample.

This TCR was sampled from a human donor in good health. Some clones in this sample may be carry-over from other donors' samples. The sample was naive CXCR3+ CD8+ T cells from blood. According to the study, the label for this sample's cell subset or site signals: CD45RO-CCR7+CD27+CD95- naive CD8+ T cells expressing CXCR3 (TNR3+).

The CDR3 region has the sequence CASSEDASGDNEQFF. The sequence links TRBV2 to TRBJ2-1. CDR1 is given as SNHLY and CDR2 as FYNNEI, both from the germline V gene. From the cysteine through the phenylalanine, the CDR3 covers 15 amino acids. The DNA is unrecorded. This CDR3, with the reference TRBV2 and TRBJ2-1 proteins standing in past its ends, gives the full variable domain EPEVTQTPSHQVTQMGQEVILRCVPISNHLYFYWYRQILGQKVEFLVSFYNNEISEKSEIFDDQFSVERPDGSNFTLKIRSTKLEDSAMYFCASSEDASGDNEQFFGPGTRLTVL.